This T cell receptor (beta chain) appears in the sequencing data of a study of control samples from healthy donors and cancer patients (dated by TCRdb to the early 2020s). The germline V gene gives CDR1 as KGHSH and CDR2 as LQKENI. The CDR3 goes from the cysteine to the phenylalanine over 13 residues. Only the CDR3 part of the read is kept: 39 bases, read in frame from the first base. V is cut back by 6 bases and J by 8 bases, with 7 bases in the junction unmatched. The method behind the library was the immunoSEQ multiplex PCR assay. The immuneACCESS repertoire file appears here via TCRdb, limited to in-frame rearrangements. These files lack a portion of the clones; in checked studies, under half of the deficit traces to unresolved V genes, and the cause of the others is not known. In this sample the table shows some 120,000 clones, about nine tenths of which occur a single time. More than 6.5% of the sample rests with the top ten.

This clone occurred once. Its specific antigen is unknown. Per-base qualities were not stored, and no clone one base away is much larger. The TCR sequence derives from a man aged 40-49 years in good health. The receptor chain draws on TRBV18 and TRBJ2-1, with 7 junctional bases fitting TRBD1. Sequencing was performed on blood. DNA sequence: TGTGCCAGCTCTCTGGACAGGAAGGATGAGCAGTTCTTC. Protein translation: CASSLDRKDEQFF.